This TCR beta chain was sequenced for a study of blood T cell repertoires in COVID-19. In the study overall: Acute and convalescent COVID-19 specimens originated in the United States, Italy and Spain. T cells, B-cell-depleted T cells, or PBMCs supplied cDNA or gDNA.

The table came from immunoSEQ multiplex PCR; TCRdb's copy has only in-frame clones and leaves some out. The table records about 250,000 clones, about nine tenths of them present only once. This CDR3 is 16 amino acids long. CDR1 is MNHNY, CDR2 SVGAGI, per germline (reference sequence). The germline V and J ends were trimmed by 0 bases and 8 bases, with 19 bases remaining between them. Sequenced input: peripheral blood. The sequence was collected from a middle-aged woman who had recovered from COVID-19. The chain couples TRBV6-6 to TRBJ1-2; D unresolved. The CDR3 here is CASSYSMSRESAGYTF. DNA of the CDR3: TGTGCCAGCAGTTACTCGATGTCGAGGGAGAGCGCGGGCTACACCTTC.